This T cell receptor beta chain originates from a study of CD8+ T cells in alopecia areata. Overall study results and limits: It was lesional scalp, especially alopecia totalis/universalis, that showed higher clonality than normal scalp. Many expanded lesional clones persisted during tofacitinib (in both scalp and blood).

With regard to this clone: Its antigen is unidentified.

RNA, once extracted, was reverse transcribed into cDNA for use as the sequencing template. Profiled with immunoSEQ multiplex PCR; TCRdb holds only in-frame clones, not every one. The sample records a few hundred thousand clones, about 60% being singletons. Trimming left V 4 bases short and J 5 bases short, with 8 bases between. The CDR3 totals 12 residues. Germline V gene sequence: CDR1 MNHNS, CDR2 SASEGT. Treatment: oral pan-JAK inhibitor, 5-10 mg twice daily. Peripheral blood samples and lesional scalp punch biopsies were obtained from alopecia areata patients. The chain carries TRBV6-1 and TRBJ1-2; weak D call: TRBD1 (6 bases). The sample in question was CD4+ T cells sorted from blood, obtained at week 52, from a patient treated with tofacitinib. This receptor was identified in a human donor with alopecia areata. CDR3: CASSGDIYGYTF. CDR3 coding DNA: TGTGCCAGCAGTGGGGACATTTATGGCTACACCTTC.